A single TCR beta chain is shown here with its context. This clonotype appeared many times. Its binding antigen is unknown. Within one base of it there is no much larger clone, and no base qualities were kept. TCR beta CDR3 regions were amplified from RNA transcripts for repertoire sequencing. The first round of RT-PCR was done with HTBI primers and the Qiagen OneStep RT-PCR kit, and was followed by a second round of multiplex PCR, then size selection and purification. Libraries were sequenced on an Illumina HiSeq2000 using paired-end 100 bp reads. The original methods were these. Reads were processed with SOAPnuke, discarding reads with adapters, uncalled bases, mean Phred below 15, or no exact constant-primer or identifier match. COPE v1.2.5 was used to merge the high-quality paired reads. Each unique nucleotide sequence was defined as a clonotype, and clonotypes were aligned to IMGT TRB V, D and J references with MiTCR v1.1. Only V-J combinations with frequency above 0.0001 were analysed, covering around 99% of repertoires. For each V-J combination, a TCR clonal expansion and chaos score was defined as the ratio of F50 clonal expansion to chaos observed in the TCRdist matrix. Welch's t-statistics and random forest were used to reduce features to about a dozen V-J combinations, which were fed into a naive Bayes classifier. Thyroid-blood repertoire similarity was quantified with the Morisita-Horn index. TCRdb's own reprocessing of the public reads used fastp at Q25 and MiXCR and kept productive beta chains. Every CDR3 protein is listed once, alongside the most common genes and DNA of its rows. TCRdb, not the authors, supplied the V and J calls. The sample table holds over a million distinct CDR3 sequences, of which about 35% were seen once. Around 10% of the sample is held by the ten biggest clonotypes.

The hyperthyroidism patients were 18 to 65 years old and newly diagnosed, with a disease duration of less than 2 months. Patients with other autoimmune diseases, uncontrolled infections, pregnancy or lactation were excluded. Diagnosis relied on clinical symptoms, serum thyroxine, TRAb, thyroid ultrasound and orbital computed tomography. Total RNA was extracted with Trizol reagent and quality-checked on an Agilent 2100 Bioanalyzer. V is clipped by 6 bases and J by 0 bases, and the sequence between their germline boundaries is 15 bases long. From the cysteine through the phenylalanine, the CDR3 covers 15 amino acids. Only CDR3 DNA remains: 45 bases, in frame from the first base. From a lookup of the germline V gene, CDR1 and CDR2 are SNHLY and FYNNEI. The sample comes from a study of Graves' ophthalmopathy and Graves' hyperthyroidism (dated by TCRdb to the late 2010s). Some background on the complete study: Hyperthyroidism was defined as stable when no progression to ophthalmopathy occurred within 18 months of follow-up. The study used signatures of the TCR beta repertoire to tell Graves' ophthalmopathy apart from Graves' hyperthyroidism and to predict which patients would progress to ophthalmopathy. In total, 135 blood samples were TCR-sequenced: fewer than 50 ophthalmopathy, roughly 80 hyperthyroidism and approximately 17 hyperthyroidism-to-ophthalmopathy patients. To explore V-J signatures distinguishing ophthalmopathy from hyperthyroidism, a discovery set of 100 patients (roughly 45 ophthalmopathy, some 57 stable hyperthyroidism) was enrolled. An independent validation cohort was composed of 18 to 20 hyperthyroidism patients and 17 patients who later progressed from hyperthyroidism to ophthalmopathy. In a handful of hyperthyroidism patients, the T-cell repertoires found in thyroid tissue were compared with those found in blood. Following sampling, methimazole starting at 30 mg daily was administered to hyperthyroidism patients, and high-dose intravenous methylprednisolone was administered to ophthalmopathy patients. What the research found in general, with its limitations: In validation, the model predicted ophthalmopathy progression with 70.59% sensitivity and about 73% specificity; around twelve predicted patients were CT-confirmed with GO in a median of 6.5 months. Ophthalmopathy was separated from stable hyperthyroidism by the 13-signature model with just under 90% sensitivity and less than 82% specificity in cross-validation and with 80%/75% in the test set. Most of the expanded thyroid clonotypes with a frequency above 0.001 were also detected in blood, and it was suggested that the thyroid immune response may be reflected by blood repertoires. No statistical method was used to set the sample size in advance, and the investigators knew which group each participant was assigned to.

This TCR derives from an adult man with Graves' hyperthyroidism. The sequencing input was peripheral blood or thyroid tissue (not recorded which). Recombination connected TRBV2 to TRBJ2-7; the D match is possibly TRBD1 or TRBD2, with 5 bases aligned in each. The DNA sequence is TGTGCCAGCAGAACGTGGGACCCTAGCTCCTACGAGCAGTACTTC. It encodes CASRTWDPSSYEQYF.